One T cell receptor beta chain is described in this entry. Its specific antigen is unknown. Per-base quality was not reported, and no clone a single base away is much larger than it. In the prospective study, participants were about 18 to 89 years old, resided in about two dozen geographic areas of the United States, and were enrolled through a virtual design. Cohort assignment in the prospective study relied on participant-reported clinical history from a screening survey and a study questionnaire. In the prospective study, mobile phlebotomists collected whole blood, serum and a nasopharyngeal or oropharyngeal swab from each participant. Participants in the prospective study had the option to provide additional blood draws and questionnaires over a roughly 2-month period. Blood samples from the prospective study were shipped frozen or at room temperature prior to DNA extraction. TCRbeta CDR3 regions were amplified from genomic DNA using the immunoSEQ Assay, a bias-controlled multiplex PCR. The study's own analysis went as follows. Within the assay, amplification of reference gene primers was used to estimate how many nucleated cells each sample contained. To quantify the absolute abundance of each unique TCRbeta CDR3 rearrangement, sequence reads were collapsed and filtered. For each sample, productive Simpson clonality was calculated as the square root of Simpson's diversity index over productive rearrangements. This is the immuneACCESS table as TCRdb keeps it, with only in-frame sequences that have V and J called. A part of the clones is gone; compared with another copy, unresolved V genes explain less than half, and the rest is unexplained. The DNA gave D and trimming, while V, J and clone size come from that table. The sample contains a few hundred thousand clones, around 90% of them found a single time. The ten largest clones add up to 2% to 2.5% of the sample.

The V and J ends are trimmed by 4 bases and 3 bases, leaving 14 bases between them. The germline V gene encodes CDR1 SGHDT and CDR2 YYEEEE. Taken from cysteine to phenylalanine, the CDR3 has 15 residues. This entry keeps only the CDR3 DNA: 45 bases, framed from base 1. These data belong to a study of blood T cell repertoires in COVID-19 (dated by TCRdb to 2020 to 2021). Notes on the research overall: ImmuneRACE Cohort 3 recovered participants were defined by two consecutive negative NP/OP PCR tests, healthcare professional clearance, or symptom resolution. Samples were obtained from the ongoing ImmuneRACE study (first 160 participants) and from roughly 1,300 subjects provided by 6 global collaborators. A de-identified subject ID, COVID-19 status, age in years and sex were almost always included in the sample metadata. The material from the prospective study consisted of cDNA or gDNA derived from T cells, B-cell-depleted T cells, or PBMCs. Where available, HLA class I and class II types were taken from metadata supplied by the sample provider and were not determined by assay-based typing. Samples from collaborators originated in the United States, Italy and Spain and spanned both the acute and convalescent phases of COVID-19. The repertoires were released in a freely available public database intended as a resource for research on the immune response to SARS-CoV-2. The dataset comprised deeply sampled blood TCRbeta repertoires from subjects exposed to, actively infected with, or recovered from COVID-19. The full study reports these points: The quantity of clinical and demographic metadata differed by source and by participant and was supplied without curation.

The sequence came from a woman aged 60-70 years in a cohort exposed to, infected with or recovered from COVID-19 (not recorded which). This chain is built from TRBV5-6 and TRBJ1-5, with the D gene not clear enough to name. The sequenced sample consisted of PBMCs or T cells enriched from blood (not recorded which). The DNA sequence follows: TGTGCCAGCAGCCTCACGAACAGATACAATCAGCCCCAGCATTTT. This translates into CASSLTNRYNQPQHF.